This entry concerns a single T cell receptor (beta chain). The repertoire was sequenced with immunoSEQ multiplex PCR; TCRdb's copy has only in-frame clones and lacks some. The sample yields about 160,000 clones, 95% to 96% seen once. The data belong to a study of control samples from healthy donors and cancer patients. Sequencing was done on a sample of blood. This clonotype was obtained from a woman aged 25 to 39 in good health.

The DNA of the CDR3 is TGTGCCAGCTCACCTCGGGGTCTAGAAGGTGGCTACACCTTC. Translating it yields CASSPRGLEGGYTF. This sequence joins TRBV18 and TRBJ1-2; D call uncertain. Germline assignment: CDR1 KGHSH and CDR2 LQKENI. The CDR3 length is 14 residues. Trimming pared 3 bases from V and 7 bases from J, leaving 15 bases between.